This paragraph reports one T cell receptor (beta chain). Its antigen is undetermined. The data belong to a study of cytomegalovirus exposure and HLA in healthy donors. Study context: Out of 150 million to 200 million T cells, an earlier analysis found 117 million unique TCR beta sequences in total.

The CDR3 loop spans 18 amino acids. V shed 0 bases, J shed 7 bases, and the junction held 11 bases outside the gene matches. Germline CDR1 is LGHNT and CDR2 is FRNRAP. It was with 60 Vbeta and 13 Jbeta primers that the PCR ran. Some clones are missing from TCRdb's copy, which holds only in-frame ones; the method was immunoSEQ multiplex PCR. The data contain roughly 120,000 clones, around 78% of them seen just once; the ten biggest clones take up approximately 3.9%. Broader study findings: TCR beta chains numbering more than 150 were designated cytomegalovirus-associated.

Sample: PBMCs. The genes are TRBV12-5 and TRBJ1-6; 8 nucleotides align to TRBD1. The clonotype was recovered from a man aged 35 to 55 in good health and CMV-seronegative. The CDR3 bases are TGTGCTAGTGGTTTGGTCTCGGGACAGGCTTTTGAGAATTCACCCCTCCACTTT. It specifies CASGLVSGQAFENSPLHF.